This paragraph reports one T cell receptor (beta chain). Its antigen is still unknown. This sample was taken from a study of beta chain features in type 1 diabetes. General study results and limits: Significant though moderate, a shortening of TCRB CDR3s appeared in all four CD4+ subsets of Type 1 diabetes patients. Still unanswered here is whether HLA type influences TCRB rearrangement. The VDJ junctions of type 1 diabetes patients carried fewer insertions and more deletions.

Expressed TCRB transcripts were sequenced because the entire RNA isolate underwent reverse transcription. Average reads for naive, central memory and regulatory T cell samples were about 3.57 million. Generated by immunoSEQ multiplex PCR, the TCRdb table keeps only in-frame clones and is missing some. Among hundreds of thousands of clones listed, 9.3% were seen once. Isolation of CD4+ naive, central memory, regulatory and stem cell-like memory cells was achieved by sorting via CD45RO/CCR7/CD25/CD127/CD95/CD27. J gave up 0 bases and V 3 bases, and 6 bases lay outside the gene matches. The V gene's germline CDR1 is SGDLS and CDR2 YYNGEE. CDR3 length equals 15 residues.

This TCR was recovered from a man aged 25 to 40 with type 1 diabetes. The V call is TRBV9, the J call TRBJ2-7; 7 positions agree with TRBD1. Sequencing used central memory CD4+ T cells from blood. The CDR3 nucleotides are TGTGCCAGCAGCGACAAGGCAGGGGGCTCCTACGAGCAGTACTTC. This gives the protein CASSDKAGGSYEQYF. The complete variable domain, with remaining parts taken from reference TRBV9 and TRBJ2-7, reads DSGVTQTPKHLITATGQRVTLRCSPRSGDLSVYWYQQSLDQGLQFLIQYYNGEERAKGNILERFSAQQFPDLHSELNLSSLELGDSALYFCASSDKAGGSYEQYFGPGTRLTVT.